The rows below give T cell receptor beta chains drawn from one sample of a study of cytomegalovirus exposure and HLA in healthy donors. TCRdb keeps only in-frame clones here, not all; method: immunoSEQ multiplex PCR. The table has 170,000 or so clones, roughly 88% seen once. The specimen was PBMCs. Source of these receptors: a man aged 45-65 years in good health and CMV-seropositive. Both conserved end residues are part of each CDR3. The D gene is left open where the match is weak. Expanded clones get a size class; other rows say once, few or many, or leave the size out.

NA	NA	15	TRBV19	TRBJ2-2	CASSIGQTNTGELFF	TGTGCCAGTAGTATTGGACAGACTAACACCGGGGAGCTGTTTTTT
NA	TRBD2	15	TRBV11-2	TRBJ2-5	CASSLSGGSQETQYF	TGTGCCAGCAGCCTTAGCGGGGGGTCCCAAGAGACCCAGTACTTC
NA	NA	14	TRBV2	TRBJ1-1	CASNRDTLNTEAFF	TGTGCCAGCAATCGAGACACCTTGAACACTGAAGCTTTCTTT
few	NA	18	TRBV7-2	TRBJ2-1	CASSRETGGLPSYNEQFF	TGTGCCAGCAGCCGAGAAACCGGGGGGCTCCCCTCCTACAATGAGCAGTTCTTC
NA	TRBD2	14	TRBV7-3	TRBJ2-3	CASSPRLAVDTQYF	TGTGCCAGCAGCCCACGACTAGCTGTAGATACGCAGTATTTT
NA	NA	18	TRBV7-9	TRBJ2-5	CASSLGVGSETRKETQYF	TGTGCCAGCAGCTTAGGGGTTGGTAGCGAGACACGAAAAGAGACCCAGTACTTC
NA	TRBD1	16	TRBV4-1	TRBJ1-1	CASSQEGQTMNTEAFF	TGCGCCAGCAGCCAAGAGGGACAGACGATGAACACTGAAGCTTTCTTT
NA	TRBD1	17	TRBV5-1	TRBJ2-2	CASSFGGQGAYTGELFF	TGCGCCAGCAGCTTTGGGGGACAGGGGGCTTACACCGGGGAGCTGTTTTTT
NA	TRBD2	18	TRBV7-9	TRBJ2-3	CASSLAQGLAGGTDTQYF	TGTGCCAGCAGCTTAGCCCAAGGGCTAGCGGGGGGCACAGATACGCAGTATTTT
NA	NA	14	TRBV5-8	TRBJ2-7	CASSLGGRSYEQYF	TGTGCCAGCAGCTTGGGGGGCAGGAGCTACGAGCAGTACTTC
NA	NA	15	TRBV13	TRBJ1-4	CASSQRRGGNEKLFF	TGTGCCAGCAGCCAACGTCGGGGAGGTAATGAAAAACTGTTTTTT
once	TRBD1	16	TRBV11-3	TRBJ2-6	CASSSGTGSGANVLTF	TGTGCCAGCAGCTCCGGGACAGGGTCTGGGGCCAACGTCCTGACTTTC
NA	NA	13	TRBV6-1	TRBJ1-1	CASRRTRYTEAFF	TGTGCCAGCAGGCGCACCCGGTACACTGAAGCTTTCTTT
NA	NA	15	TRBV5-1	TRBJ2-7	CASSLVGHSYYEQYF	TGCGCCAGCAGCTTGGTGGGCCATTCTTATTACGAGCAGTACTTC
NA	NA	15	TRBV4-2	TRBJ1-5	CASSQLQGNNQPQHF	TGTGCCAGCAGCCAACTACAGGGAAACAATCAGCCCCAGCATTTT
NA	TRBD1	14	TRBV19	TRBJ1-2	CASSMGTGLYGYTF	TGTGCCAGTAGTATGGGGACAGGACTATATGGCTACACCTTC
NA	TRBD2	17	TRBV27	TRBJ2-5	CASSLSWSAGDRETQYF	TGTGCCAGCAGTTTATCTTGGTCGGCGGGAGATCGAGAGACCCAGTACTTC
NA	NA	14	TRBV7-8	TRBJ1-5	CASSPLEGITPQHF	TGTGCCAGCAGTCCCCTAGAAGGAATCACGCCCCAGCATTTT
NA	NA	14	TRBV2	TRBJ1-6	CASRGRGYNSPLHF	TGTGCCAGCAGGGGAAGGGGGTATAATTCACCCCTCCACTTT
NA	NA	11	TRBV19	TRBJ1-1	CASTQNTEAFF	TGTGCCAGTACCCAGAACACTGAAGCTTTCTTT
NA	NA	13	TRBV11-2	TRBJ1-1	CASSPILRLEAFF	TGTGCCAGCAGCCCTATATTGAGACTAGAAGCTTTCTTT
NA	TRBD2	18	TRBV28	TRBJ2-3	CASSLAGLAGGSTDTQYF	TGTGCCAGCAGTTTGGCTGGACTAGCGGGAGGCAGCACAGATACGCAGTATTTT
NA	NA	15	TRBV29-1	TRBJ2-5	CSVDFVGLAQETQYF	TGCAGCGTTGATTTCGTGGGGTTAGCGCAGGAGACCCAGTACTTC
NA	NA	14	TRBV6-5	TRBJ1-3	CASSLTISGNTIYF	TGTGCCAGCAGTTTAACTATCTCTGGAAACACCATATATTTT
once	NA	14	TRBV18	TRBJ1-2	CASSRTERSYGYTF	TGTGCCAGCTCCCGTACCGAGAGGAGCTATGGCTACACCTTC
NA	NA	13	TRBV4-2	TRBJ2-2	CASSQDRARELFF	TGTGCCAGCAGCCAAGATAGAGCCAGGGAGCTGTTTTTT
NA	TRBD2	17	TRBV4-1	TRBJ2-1	CASSQVWASGMGNEQFF	TGCGCCAGCAGCCAAGTATGGGCTAGCGGGATGGGGAATGAGCAGTTCTTC
NA	NA	13	TRBV18	TRBJ1-1	CASSPSRGTEAFF	TGTGCCAGCTCACCTTCGCGCGGGACTGAAGCTTTCTTT
few	NA	15	TRBV6-5	TRBJ2-1	CASSYVVDSLNEQFF	TGTGCCAGCAGTTACGTCGTTGACAGCCTAAATGAGCAGTTCTTC
NA	TRBD2	15	TRBV19	TRBJ2-7	CASSLSLAGYHEQYF	TGTGCCAGTAGCCTGTCACTAGCGGGTTACCACGAGCAGTACTTC
NA	TRBD1	12	TRBV2	TRBJ1-2	CASRDRVYGYTF	TGTGCCAGCAGGGACAGGGTTTATGGCTACACCTTC
NA	TRBD2	16	TRBV5-1	TRBJ2-1	CASSWGGLAGVNEQFF	TGCGCCAGCAGCTGGGGGGGACTAGCGGGAGTTAATGAGCAGTTCTTC
NA	NA	13	TRBV29-1	TRBJ2-7	CSVSPIQAREQYF	TGCAGCGTTTCGCCCATTCAGGCTCGCGAGCAGTACTTC
NA	NA	15	TRBV6-1	TRBJ2-7	CASSSPAGVSYEQYF	TGTGCCAGCAGTTCCCCAGCAGGGGTCTCCTACGAGCAGTACTTC
NA	TRBD2	14	TRBV7-3	TRBJ2-1	CASSLSGGRGEQFF	TGTGCCAGCAGCTTAAGCGGGGGGCGGGGTGAGCAGTTCTTC
NA	TRBD1	14	TRBV5-1	TRBJ2-7	CASSSGTGSYEQYF	TGCGCCAGCAGCTCGGGGACAGGGTCCTACGAGCAGTACTTC
few	NA	12	TRBV21-1	TRBJ1-6	CASSKRYSPLHF	TGTGCCAGCAGCAAGAGGTATTCACCCCTCCACTTT
NA	TRBD2	16	TRBV2	TRBJ2-1	CASSEPASGRGDEQFF	TGTGCCAGCAGTGAACCGGCTAGCGGGAGGGGCGATGAGCAGTTCTTC
NA	NA	17	TRBV7-6	TRBJ2-1	CASSLEDFLGPYNEQFF	TGTGCCAGCAGCTTAGAGGACTTTCTTGGGCCCTACAATGAGCAGTTCTTC
NA	NA	14	TRBV19	TRBJ2-7	CASSAGGYSYEQYF	TGTGCCAGTAGTGCAGGAGGGTACTCCTACGAGCAGTACTTC
few	TRBD1	14	TRBV29-1	TRBJ2-2	CSVAQGALDGELFF	TGCAGCGTTGCCCAGGGGGCTTTGGACGGGGAGCTGTTTTTT
few	NA	14	TRBV15	TRBJ2-3	CATSSRGSTDTQYF	TGTGCCACCAGTTCACGGGGAAGCACAGATACGCAGTATTTT
NA	TRBD1	16	TRBV19	TRBJ1-2	CASSIEPGTANYGYTF	TGTGCCAGTAGTATAGAGCCCGGGACAGCGAACTATGGCTACACCTTC
NA	NA	13	TRBV27	TRBJ1-2	CASSLSIRGSYTF	TGTGCCAGCAGTTTATCGATCCGGGGGAGCTACACCTTC
many	TRBD1	13	TRBV2	TRBJ1-1	CATSDRENTEAFF	TGTGCCACTTCGGACAGGGAGAACACTGAAGCTTTCTTT
few	TRBD1	14	TRBV6-6	TRBJ2-7	CASVRDRGTYEQYF	TGTGCCAGCGTTAGGGACAGGGGCACCTACGAGCAGTACTTC
NA	NA	15	TRBV6-1	TRBJ1-2	CASSEGTGGGYGYTF	TGTGCCAGCAGTGAAGGCACGGGGGGCGGCTATGGCTACACCTTC
NA	TRBD2	16	TRBV25-1	TRBJ2-2	CASSEPTAGESGELFF	TGTGCCAGCAGTGAACCCACCGCGGGAGAATCCGGGGAGCTGTTTTTT
NA	TRBD1	14	TRBV5-4	TRBJ1-5	CASSPDRGRQPQHF	TGTGCCAGCAGCCCGGACAGGGGAAGGCAGCCCCAGCATTTT
NA	NA	13	TRBV5-4	TRBJ2-7	CASSLNGKKDQYF	TGTGCCAGCAGCTTGAACGGGAAAAAAGATCAGTACTTC